The 6 T cell receptor beta chains presented below share a single source sample, sequenced in a study of T cell changes during pregnancy in multiple sclerosis. Produced via immunoSEQ multiplex PCR; TCRdb's table is partial and in-frame only. The sample yields roughly 63,000 clones, 93% seen once. The sequences come from CD8+ T cells from peripheral blood mononuclear cells, collected in the second trimester of pregnancy. The origin of the receptors is a female donor with multiple sclerosis, enrolled in a pregnancy study.

This chain uses TRBV4-2 with TRBJ2-2; 8 nucleotides match TRBD1. Trimming removed 5 bases from V and 5 bases from J; junction bases left unmatched: 7. Germline-derived CDR1 and CDR2 are LGHNA and YNFKEQ. The CDR3 runs 15 residues. The chain's CDR3 is CASSDRTGRTGELFF. For the CDR3, the DNA is TGTGCCAGCAGCGATCGGACAGGGAGAACCGGGGAGCTGTTTTTT.

The chain employs TRBV29-1 and TRBJ1-2; D is unresolved. The CDR3 runs 14 residues. The germline CDR1 and CDR2 sequences are SQVTM and ANQGSEA. V dropped 6 bases and J dropped 3 bases, with 17 bases sitting between them. The CDR3, as DNA: TGCAGCGTCGCCGACCAGAGGCGAGACTATGGCTACACCTTC. Protein product: CSVADQRRDYGYTF.

V usage is TRBV28 and J usage is TRBJ2-7; no reliable D call. From germline, CDR1 is MDHEN and CDR2 SYDVKM. V lost 5 bases, J lost 5 bases, and 10 bases lay in between. This CDR3 contains 12 residues. For the CDR3, the DNA is TGTGCCAGCAGTCCGGCCCGGGACGAGCAGTACTTC. Protein: CASSPARDEQYF.

The chain employs TRBV30 and TRBJ2-7, with a tentative D call TRBD1 (6 bases). V lost 4 bases, J lost 7 bases, and 17 bases lay in between. Germline loops: CDR1 GTSNPN, CDR2 SVGIG (reference sequence). This CDR3 region has 13 residues. The CDR3 here is CAWKTGLTDEQYF. DNA of the CDR3: TGTGCCTGGAAAACAGGGCTAACGGATGAGCAGTACTTC.

CDR3: CASSLEGTGYGYTF. As DNA, the CDR3 is TGTGCCAGCAGCTTAGAAGGCACAGGCTATGGCTACACCTTC. V usage is TRBV7-9 and J usage is TRBJ1-2, with a possible D match to TRBD1 (5 bases). The CDR3 has 14 residues. The V gene lost 1 base and the J gene lost 4 bases, with 10 bases spanning the gap. Germline CDR1 SEHNR, CDR2 FQNEAQ (reference sequence).

The V and J genes are TRBV4-2 and TRBJ1-6; TRBD1 matches 7 bases. J was trimmed by 9 bases and V by 0 bases; bases with no gene match: 5. The germline gives CDR1 LGHNA, CDR2 YNFKEQ. The CDR3 length is 15 residues. In DNA, the CDR3 is TGTGCCAGCAGCCAAGACTTTTGGGACAGTTCACCCCTCCACTTT. Translation: CASSQDFWDSSPLHF.